What follows are 7 T cell receptor beta chains derived from one specimen sequenced in a study of blood T cell repertoires in COVID-19. Only in-frame clones appear in the TCRdb table, and some are missing; sequencing was by immunoSEQ multiplex PCR. In the table there are 250,000 to 300,000 clones, 70% to 90% of which are singletons. Sequenced sample: PBMCs or T cells enriched from blood (not recorded which). These receptors were taken from a woman between 55 and 75 years old in a cohort exposed to, infected with or recovered from COVID-19 (not recorded which).

This clone was seen only a few times. The chain uses TRBV3-1 (or the pseudogene TRBV3-2) and TRBJ2-1, with 11 bases matching TRBD1. J gave up 2 bases and V 0 bases, and 0 bases lay outside the gene matches. From germline, CDR1 is LGHDT and CDR2 YNNKEL (reference sequence). CDR3 size: 16 residues. CDR3 bases: TGTGCCAGCAGCCAAGAGGGACAGGGGGCCTACAATGAGCAGTTCTTC. Translating it yields CASSQEGQGAYNEQFF.

The chain carries TRBV5-1 and TRBJ2-7, with D tentatively TRBD2 (5 bases). V was pared by 1 base and J by 5 bases, with 13 bases between. Per germline, CDR1 SGHRS and CDR2 YFSETQ. This CDR3 region has 14 residues. The CDR3 DNA reads as TGCGCCAGCAGCTTGAACCTAGCCTTCGACGAGCAGTACTTC. It encodes CASSLNLAFDEQYF.

The chain joins TRBV9 to TRBJ2-3; 8 bases agree with TRBD1. The trim removed 0 bases at V and 6 bases at J, leaving 12 bases unmatched. The CDR3 consists of 17 residues. In germline, CDR1 is SGDLS, CDR2 YYNGEE. The CDR3 nucleotides are TGTGCCAGCAGCGTAGCCTCTGACGGACAGGGAACGGATACGCAGTATTTT. Protein product: CASSVASDGQGTDTQYF.

The chain employs TRBV9 and TRBJ2-5; 8 bases are a match to TRBD1. From germline, CDR1 is SGDLS and CDR2 YYNGEE. J was trimmed by 5 bases and V by 4 bases; bases with no gene match: 10. This CDR3 has 15 amino acids. The CDR3 DNA sequence: TGTGCCAGCAGCCCCGACAGGGGATCACGGGAGACCCAGTACTTC. As protein: CASSPDRGSRETQYF.

The chain combines TRBV9 with TRBJ1-1; possible D gene TRBD1, 5 bases. Germline loops: CDR1 SGDLS, CDR2 YYNGEE. V was trimmed by 0 bases and J by 3 bases, leaving 6 bases between them. This CDR3 contains 13 residues. The CDR3 here is CASSVGGDTEAFF. The CDR3 DNA reads as TGTGCCAGCAGCGTAGGGGGGGACACTGAAGCTTTCTTT.

The rearrangement joins TRBV27 to TRBJ2-7; 10 bases align to TRBD2. V trimming: 5 bases; J trimming: 2 bases; junction bases outside the gene matches: 6. Germline V gene data show CDR1 as MNHEY and CDR2 as SMNVEV (reference sequence). The CDR3 sequence is 15 residues long. CDR3 in amino acids: CASSPGLALTYEQYF. CDR3 coding DNA: TGTGCCAGCAGTCCGGGACTAGCGCTGACCTACGAGCAGTACTTC.

The chain couples TRBV11-2 to TRBJ1-1, with TRBD1 as a possible D gene (6 bases). V dropped 2 bases and J dropped 5 bases, with 15 bases sitting between them. Per germline, CDR1 SGHAT and CDR2 FQNNGV. The CDR3 covers 15 residues. CDR3 in DNA: TGTGCCAGCAGCTTAAGCTCAGGGGTGGAAACTGAAGCTTTCTTT. This codes for CASSLSSGVETEAFF.